This TCR beta chain was obtained from a study of blood T cell repertoires in COVID-19. Here immunoSEQ multiplex PCR was the method, and the copy in TCRdb shows in-frame clones only, minus some. Of 200,000 to 250,000 clones in the sample, more than 70% are singletons; the top ten hold 6.5% to 9%. This CDR3 comprises 14 residues. The V and J ends lost 6 bases and 4 bases respectively, with 12 bases between them. Germline lookup yields CDR1 LNHDA and CDR2 SQIVND (reference sequence). The TCR was taken from a woman aged 40 to 50 with acute COVID-19. Material for sequencing was PBMCs or T cells enriched from blood (not recorded which). The chain employs TRBV19 and TRBJ2-2, with D possibly being TRBD1 (6 bases). This CDR3 is CASSHWTATGELFF. The CDR3 DNA sequence: TGTGCCAGTAGCCACTGGACAGCCACCGGGGAGCTGTTTTTT.